Reported below is one T cell receptor beta chain. Its antigen has not been determined. Base qualities are not at hand, and no much larger clone is one base apart. CD8 naive samples were obtained by positive selection for CCR7 among CD45RO-negative cells, yielding a CD45RA+CCR7+ population from which TemRA cells were excluded. The donors were healthy, HIV-negative adults with no recently reported acute infections or vaccinations. Every donor was a Caucasian adult residing in Nashville, Tennessee, USA. Blood was obtained by leukapheresis, after which PBMCs were separated by Ficoll-Histopaque density gradient centrifugation and cryopreserved in liquid nitrogen vapor phase. Analytical flow cytometry was used to check the purity and quantity of every magnetically sorted T cell population. Genomic DNA was isolated from every sorted fraction and measured by UV absorbance on a Nanodrop 2000c. Using the deep immunoSEQ assay, multiplex PCR amplified TCR CDR3 regions from genomic DNA. Genomic DNA extracted from each cell subset was distributed evenly over all wells of several immunoSEQ 96-well plates, and each plate served as one replicate. Each replicate PCR for sorted subsets received around 210 ng genomic DNA, equal to tens of thousands of T cell genomes. Purified libraries were measured with a Qubit 3.0 fluorometer, size-checked on a Bioanalyzer 2100, and measured again with the KAPA Library Quantification kit. A separate single-read 150-cycle Illumina NextSeq 550 flow cell was used to sequence each immunoSEQ 96-well plate. The authors processed their data as follows. The immunoSEQ output contained only junctional sequences without quality scores, so filtering could not match that applied to full-length reads. To assign V/J genes and CDR3, sequences were annotated against IMGT germline references using PyIR, a Python wrapper for IgBLAST v1.9. Any read was removed if the V/J assignment was weak (E-value above 1e-6), the CDR3 was missing, or the read contained stop codons, out-of-frame junctions, or ambiguous translated residues. V3J clonotypes were defined as sequences sharing an identical inferred V gene, J gene, and CDR3 amino acid sequence. The percentage overlap between two repertoires was calculated by dividing the number of shared unique clonotypes by the size of the smaller repertoire. RTK rarefaction, the Chao1 estimator, and Recon v2.1 estimates of unobserved clonotypes were used to assess repertoire richness. Generation probabilities were computed with OLGA for all TCRbeta clonotypes obtained by the gDNA method from a handful of donors. Held by TCRdb, this immuneACCESS table contains in-frame sequences only and omits some clones. Under half of the omission traces to an unresolved V gene where checked; the cause of the rest is unknown. That table gives V, J and clone size, and the DNA gave D and trimming. The table for this sample lists around 700,000 clones; just over 90% of them were counted only once. 24% of the sample is taken by the ten largest.

The data are from a study of shared clonotypes between healthy human individuals (dated by TCRdb to about 2020). Context from the whole study: The cohort included three men and a couple of women between 18 and 49 years of age. For each donor, three plates each were used for CD4 naive and CD4 memory, two plates were used for CD8 naive, and one plate was used for CD8 memory. Blood TCR repertoires of a handful of healthy adults were deeply sequenced to estimate repertoire size and the extent of clonotype sharing between individuals. To increase sequencing depth and limit assay-specific biases, TCR repertoire library preparation and sequencing were carried out by different laboratories using diverse techniques. Between about 0.94 and 8.9 billion PBMCs per donor were obtained by leukapheresis.

The research as a whole found: The small number of donors limited the genetic and exposure-history diversity represented. Larger estimated clonotype richness was generally found for naive subsets than for memory subsets. About 5% of naive CD4, 3.5% of naive CD8, about 2.4% of memory CD4, and about 0.4% of memory CD8 clonotypes were shared across a few donors. Rarefaction of sorted-subset datasets indicated incomplete sequencing despite the large sequencing depth. Compared with non-shared clonotypes, the clonotypes found in all four sorted-subset donors had higher generation probabilities. Only blood was sampled, and tissue TCR repertoires likely differ from those in blood. Pairwise subsampling indicated that sequencing depth was expected to affect the degree of clonotype sharing among donors.

Via the germline V gene, CDR1 is SGDLS and CDR2 YYNGEE. V is pruned by 1 base and J by 4 bases, leaving 9 bases of the junction without a gene match. Counted from cysteine to phenylalanine, this CDR3 has 16 amino acids. The sequence is cut down to CDR3 DNA, 48 bases in frame from base 1. This clonotype was sampled from a man aged 25-40 years in good health. Sequencing input: naive CD8+ T cells sorted from blood. What the cell subset or site label conveys for this sample: CD45RA+CCR7+. The V and J genes are TRBV9 and TRBJ2-3, with 7 bases in between that match TRBD2. The bases are TGTGCCAGCAGCGTATATGGGGCAGGGAGGGCAGATACGCAGTATTTT. This codes for CASSVYGAGRADTQYF.